The 15 T cell receptor beta chains listed next were all sequenced from one sample in a study of blood T cell repertoires in COVID-19. Sequencing used immunoSEQ multiplex PCR; TCRdb keeps in-frame clones, though not all of them. This table has 150,000 or so clones, about 86% appearing once. The sample taken for sequencing was peripheral blood. These TCRs come from a woman in her sixties or seventies with acute or convalescent COVID-19.

The genes are TRBV7-2 and TRBJ2-2, with unresolved D. Germline V gene lookup returns CDR1 SGHTA and CDR2 FQGNSA. The CDR3 is 13 amino acids. Between the trimmed V and J ends, which lost 4 bases and 2 bases, there was a span of 5 bases. The CDR3 protein is CASSSVNTGELFF. The CDR3, as DNA: TGTGCCAGCAGCTCCGTTAACACCGGGGAGCTGTTTTTT.

V and J are TRBV30 and TRBJ2-3; 8 positions agree with TRBD2. Per germline, CDR1 GTSNPN and CDR2 SVGIG (reference sequence). With V trimmed by 3 bases and J by 8 bases, 4 bases remained unmatched. The CDR3 runs to 12 residues. The CDR3 DNA is TGTGCCTGGAGCGCCGGGGGGGGTACGCAGTATTTT. Translating gives CAWSAGGGTQYF.

This clone was observed once. This chain links TRBV3-1 (or the pseudogene TRBV3-2) with TRBJ2-7; TRBD1 agrees at 8 bases. V lost 6 bases, J lost 7 bases, and 11 bases stayed unmatched. This CDR3 comprises 14 residues. Per the germline V gene, CDR1 is LGHDT and CDR2 is YNNKEL (reference sequence). CDR3 DNA sequence: TGTGCCAGCAGGCCCGGGACAGGTTCGGGAGAGCAGTACTTC. Translating it yields CASRPGTGSGEQYF.

V usage is TRBV5-1 and J usage is TRBJ2-7; maybe TRBD1 (6 bases). CDR3 size: 14 residues. Trimming removed 3 bases at V and 6 bases at J, with 16 bases between. CDR1 SGHRS and CDR2 YFSETQ come from the germline V gene. This CDR3 is CASSSARTALEQYF. The CDR3 nucleotides are TGCGCCAGCAGCTCAGCTAGGACAGCCCTCGAGCAGTACTTC.

The chain is built from TRBV19 and TRBJ2-7; TRBD1 is a possible D gene (5 bases). Trimming took 3 bases from V and 9 from J, leaving 18 bases between them. The CDR3 totals 14 residues. From germline, CDR1 is LNHDA and CDR2 SQIVND (reference sequence). The CDR3 DNA reads TGTGCCAGTAGTATCCAGGGATCATCAGGCGGGCAGTACTTC. Translation: CASSIQGSSGGQYF.

CDR3 region: CATSRARGQGLDTQYF. CDR3 coding DNA: TGTGCCACCAGCAGAGCCAGGGGGCAGGGATTAGATACGCAGTATTTT. The chain employs TRBV15 and TRBJ2-3, with 8 bases fitting TRBD1. CDR1 is LNHNV, CDR2 YYDKDF, per germline (reference sequence). V gave up 1 base and J gave up 5 bases; unmatched junction bases: 8. This CDR3 has 16 amino acids.

V and J are TRBV11-2 and TRBJ1-1; D remains unclear. Trimming pared 3 bases from V and 3 bases from J, leaving 20 bases between. The CDR3 loop spans 17 amino acids. Germline CDR1 SGHAT, CDR2 FQNNGV. The DNA of the CDR3 is TGTGCCAGCAGCTTTTTTCCGTTGAGAGGAGAGCACACTGAAGCTTTCTTT. Translated, it gives CASSFFPLRGEHTEAFF.

V and J are TRBV5-1 and TRBJ2-2; 11 bases align to TRBD2. The V gene end was trimmed by 4 bases and the J gene end by 8 bases; junction bases not matched to a gene: 13. CDR1 is SGHRS, CDR2 YFSETQ, per germline. CDR3 length: 17 amino acids. This CDR3 is CASSERYSGGARGELFF. For the CDR3, the DNA is TGCGCCAGCAGCGAGCGATATAGCGGGGGGGCCCGAGGGGAGCTGTTTTTT.

This clone came up once. This chain links TRBV6-5 with TRBJ2-1, with a possible D match to TRBD1 (6 bases). CDR1 and CDR2 from the germline V gene are MNHEY and SVGAGI. The V end was cut by 6 bases, the J end by 5 bases, with 14 bases between. The CDR3 contains 14 residues. Here the CDR3 reads CASRNPDSHNEQFF. The CDR3 bases are TGTGCCAGCAGAAACCCGGACAGCCACAATGAGCAGTTCTTC.

The CDR3 spells CASSIGGNTGELFF. CDR3 DNA: TGTGCCAGTAGTATAGGAGGAAACACCGGGGAGCTGTTTTTT. The chain employs TRBV19 and TRBJ2-2; no definite D call. There are 14 residues in the CDR3. V lost 1 base, J lost 2 bases, and 5 bases lay in between. Germline values: CDR1 LNHDA, CDR2 SQIVND (reference sequence).

The rearrangement uses TRBV25-1 and TRBJ1-2, with 7 bases matching TRBD1. V lost 1 base, J lost 0 bases, and 11 bases stayed unmatched. Germline loops: CDR1 MGHDK, CDR2 SYGVNS. The CDR3 contains 18 residues. The CDR3 region has the DNA TGTGCCAGCAGTGAATTCCGGGCAACAGGGGCTTCTAACTATGGCTACACCTTC. It is translated as CASSEFRATGASNYGYTF.

This clone was seen a handful of times. CDR3 nucleotide sequence: TGCGCCAGCAGCGACACTAGCGGGGGGCCCTATGAGCAGTTCTTC. Protein product: CASSDTSGGPYEQFF. The rearrangement links TRBV5-1 to TRBJ2-1; 12 bases map to TRBD2. Germline loops: CDR1 SGHRS, CDR2 YFSETQ. The CDR3 extends over 15 amino acids. Unmatched junction bases numbered 7, after V lost 4 bases and J lost 8 bases.

The rearrangement uses TRBV7-3 and TRBJ2-3; D may be TRBD1 (6 bases). V lost 0 bases and J 2 bases, leaving 9 bases between the germline ends. There are 15 residues in the CDR3. CDR1 SGHTA and CDR2 FQGTGA come from the germline V gene. The CDR3 is CASSLTGQHTDTQYF. CDR3 nucleotides: TGTGCCAGCAGCTTAACGGGACAACACACAGATACGCAGTATTTT.

The CDR3 nucleotides are TGTGCCAGTAGTAACCTAGCGGGCGGTGACACAGATACGCAGTATTTT. Protein: CASSNLAGGDTDTQYF. This chain connects TRBV19 to TRBJ2-3, with 8 bases matching TRBD2. Unmatched junction bases numbered 8, after V lost 4 bases and J lost 2 bases. This CDR3 spans 16 amino acids. The germline CDR1 and CDR2 sequences are LNHDA and SQIVND (reference sequence).

This clone showed up just a few times. The V call is TRBV2, the J call TRBJ2-7; TRBD1 matches 8 bases. The CDR3 is made up of 15 amino acids. Germline CDR1 is SNHLY and CDR2 is FYNNEI. J lost 0 bases, V lost 6 bases, and 7 bases had no gene match. The CDR3 DNA sequence: TGTGCCAGCAGGGAGGACAGGGTAATCTCCTACGAGCAGTACTTC. Its protein product is CASREDRVISYEQYF.